This TCR beta chain was captured by sequencing in a study of regulatory T cells in long-lasting Graves disease (dated by TCRdb to about 2021). The study in broad terms: In the newly diagnosed Graves' disease group, patients had been taking antithyroid drugs for less than 3 months. A total of around 35 samples underwent TCR sequencing, from roughly 13 patients with persistent Graves' disease and approximately 20 patients with newly diagnosed Graves' disease. Persistent Graves' disease patients were compared with newly diagnosed Graves' disease patients by peripheral blood TCR sequencing and RNA sequencing. The study took place in China and was registered as a clinical trial. Paper-wide results and their limitations: Only the TCR beta chain was sequenced and analyzed. Preferential use of TRBV28, TRBJ1-2 and TRBJ2-5 was observed in persistent disease, whereas TRBV20-1 and TRBJ2-1 were favored in newly diagnosed disease. The study examined only peripheral blood because the primary lesion, thyroid tissue, could not be accessed. A larger number of public clonotypes was shared among persistent patients (approximately 3,000) than among newly diagnosed patients (roughly 980). Compared with newly diagnosed patients, persistent Graves' disease patients had lower TCR Shannon entropy and fewer highly expanded clones, which suggests clonal expansion. As a limitation, the authors acknowledged that the small sample size may reduce accuracy.

To prepare the library, multiplex PCR was applied. Sequenced using an Illumina HiSeq 4000. To build TCR beta libraries, CDR3 regions were amplified by Arm-PCR using iRepertoire HTBI primers. Before sequencing, the PCR products underwent gel purification. In the paper's pipeline: A total of some 65 TRBV and 14 TRBJ segments were identified across samples and were used for gene usage analysis of CDR3 amino acid clonotypes. Filtered high-quality paired reads were merged into contigs using COPE and FqMerger. BLAST was used to align contigs to IMGT TRBV, TRBD and TRBJ reference genes, and CDR3 was defined according to IMGT. Highly expanded clones were defined as clonotypes with a frequency above 0.1%. Shannon entropy was used to measure repertoire diversity, and the Gini coefficient was used to measure V-J evenness. A clonotype was considered public if more than one individual shared it. TCRdb's own reprocessing of the public reads used fastp at Q25 and MiXCR and kept productive beta chains. Rows matching on CDR3 protein sequence are summarized as one entry with the most common DNA and genes. In this record, the V and J calls reflect TCRdb's handling and not the investigators' own analysis. In this sample the table shows roughly 420,000 distinct CDR3 sequences, 16% of which occur a single time. Clones ranked in the top ten supply roughly 10% of the sample.

Sample time point, as interpreted from the label and publication: newly diagnosed GD, antithyroid drugs for less than 3 months. For both TCR sequencing and RNA sequencing, RNA was extracted from PBMCs in TRIzol. The diagnosis of Graves' disease followed American Thyroid Association guidelines. The patients came from an endocrinology department in Xi'an, China. Each patient gave 9 to 10 milliliters of peripheral blood, collected in an EDTA anticoagulant tube. Ficoll Paque Plus density gradient separation was used to isolate PBMCs, and no further T cell sorting was performed. An Agilent 2100 Bioanalyzer and agarose gel were used to check RNA quality, while a NanoDrop 2000 measured RNA concentration. Trimming costs V 0 bases and J 5 bases, and their ends lie 11 bases apart. Looking up the germline V gene (reference sequence) yields CDR1 LNHNV and CDR2 YYDKDF. Including cysteine and phenylalanine, the CDR3 has 16 amino acids. Solely the CDR3 DNA is kept, with 48 bases framed from the first base.

A note on this clonotype: Its antigen specificity is not known. The record has no base qualities; no much larger clone is one base away.

The same data also contributed to another study, on T cells in Graves' hyperthyroidism and ophthalmopathy. The second study's authors report: Graves' hyperthyroidism was defined as stable when no progression to ophthalmopathy occurred over 18 months of follow-up. Hyperthyroidism patients were aged 18 to 65 years and newly diagnosed, with disease duration of less than 2 months. Patients with uncontrolled infections, other autoimmune diseases, pregnancy or lactation were excluded. Diagnoses were based on clinical symptoms, serum thyroxine and TRAb, thyroid ultrasound and orbital computed tomography. The TCR CDR3 was subjected to a first round of RT-PCR using the HTBI primer set and the Qiagen OneStep RT-PCR kit. Blood samples also contained most of the expanded thyroid clonotypes (frequency above 0.001), which suggests that blood repertoires may reflect thyroid immune responses. A model built on a 13 V-J signature distinguished ophthalmopathy from stable hyperthyroidism, reaching roughly 88% sensitivity and around 81% specificity in cross-validation and 80%/75% in testing. In validation, the model predicted progression to ophthalmopathy with over 65% sensitivity and 72% to 85% specificity, a median of 6.5 months before onset. To identify distinguishing TCR V-J signatures, a discovery cohort of around 100 patients was used, comprising 43 with Graves' ophthalmopathy and approximately 57 with stable Graves' hyperthyroidism. Prospective prediction of ophthalmopathy was tested in an independent validation cohort of under 20 hyperthyroidism patients and some 17 patients who later progressed to ophthalmopathy. For training and testing, the 100 or so patients in the discovery cohort were randomly divided in a 7:3 ratio. Thyroid tissue and blood T-cell repertoires from roughly 6 Graves' hyperthyroidism patients were also compared in the study. After sampling, hyperthyroidism patients received methimazole starting at 30 mg daily, and ophthalmopathy patients received high-dose intravenous methylprednisolone. Libraries were constructed in a second round of multiplex PCR, after which size selection and purification were performed. Paired-end sequencing of the libraries was performed with 100 bp reads on an Illumina HiSeq2000. SOAPnuke was used to process the raw data, with reads discarded if the reads contained adapters or uncalled bases, had a mean Phred below 15, or lacked an exact constant-primer or identifier match. High-quality paired reads were merged using COPE v1.2.5, and each unique nucleotide sequence was defined as a clonotype. MiTCR v1.1 was used to align the clonotypes against IMGT TRBV, TRBD and TRBJ reference segments. Analysis was restricted to V-J combinations with a frequency above 0.0001, which covered 98% to 99.2% of repertoires. The TCS score was defined as the ratio of F50 (clonal expansion) to E x V (chaos), calculated using BLOSUM62-based TCRdist between CDR3 peptides within each V-J. Welch's t-statistics and random forest reduced around 520 V-J features to fewer than 15, which were used in a naive Bayes classifier (R e1071). No statistical method was used to set the sample size in advance, and investigators knew the group allocation. TCR Vbeta CDR3 sequencing of roughly 140 peripheral blood samples (over 40 ophthalmopathy, some 75 hyperthyroidism and approximately 17 progressor patients) is reported in the paper.

This receptor was identified in a woman in her twenties or thirties with Graves disease. Donor details come from another sample of the same person, matched by shared clones. Rearrangement joined TRBV15 to TRBJ1-6; tentative D gene TRBD1, with 6 bases matching. The sequencing here drew on peripheral blood mononuclear cells (PBMCs), taken at new diagnosis, from a patient treated with antithyroid drugs. Read as DNA, the sequence is TGTGCCACCAGCAGAGATTCAACAGGGAATAATTCACCCCTCCACTTT. This codes for CATSRDSTGNNSPLHF.